Listed below are T cell receptor beta chains from one sample, sequenced in a study of beta chain features in type 1 diabetes. Using immunoSEQ multiplex PCR, the repertoire was profiled, and TCRdb retains in-frame clones only, with some absent. The data hold 300,000 to 400,000 clones, with around 8.5% observed a single time. The sequencing input was central memory CD4+ T cells from blood. These receptors all stem from a young man with type 1 diabetes. CDR3s include the opening cysteine and the closing phenylalanine or tryptophan. Fields, in order: V gene, J gene, CDR3 protein.

TRBV5-1,TRBJ2-3,CASSAYRGTQYF
TRBV6-5,TRBJ2-5,CASSYLAGGFRETQYF
TRBV11-2,TRBJ1-1,CASSLRPLGEAFF
TRBV28,TRBJ2-6,CASSLGRDVLTF
TRBV7-9,TRBJ1-2,CASSLGGRSNYGYTF
TRBV7-6,TRBJ2-1,CASSLDGNEQFF
TRBV30,TRBJ2-5,CAWRRTGLGETQYF
TRBV7-9,TRBJ1-6,CASSLDTEGNSPLHF
TRBV6-5,TRBJ2-7,CASSYSNRVDNEQYF
TRBV6-1,TRBJ2-3,CASDRSSTDTQYF
TRBV9,TRBJ1-6,CASSLGGAGSPLHF
TRBV6-6,TRBJ2-5,CASSGTWETQYF
TRBV5-1,TRBJ1-2,CASSLDGGYTF
TRBV6-5,TRBJ2-3,CASSYSYRGSDTQYF
TRBV29-1,TRBJ1-2,CSVDPIPAGYYGYTF
TRBV15,TRBJ1-1,CATSMEGWYTEAFF
TRBV5-1,TRBJ2-7,CASTDVSYEQYF
TRBV5-1,TRBJ2-7,CASRIAGGTYEQYF
TRBV4-3,TRBJ1-6,CASSIDRGRNSPLHF
TRBV10-3,TRBJ2-3,CAIRPGSGLSTDTQYF
TRBV15,TRBJ2-3,CATSRGTGDGTDTQYF
TRBV2,TRBJ1-1,CASSVQEDTEAFF
TRBV7-2,TRBJ2-7,CASRSFTGGEQYF
TRBV7-2,TRBJ2-7,CASSREFDYEQYF
TRBV7-8,TRBJ1-2,CASSSPGDKEGEGYTF
TRBV6-4,TRBJ2-1,CASSRAEHYNEQFF
TRBV19,TRBJ2-3,CASSIFDTDTQYF
TRBV19,TRBJ1-1,CASSPPGLLEAFF
TRBV9,TRBJ1-1,CASSLGERRNTEAFF
TRBV7-2,TRBJ2-7,CASSKGEHEQYF
TRBV12-5,TRBJ1-5,CASGLAPEPQHF
TRBV19,TRBJ1-2,CASSGQGNYGYTF
TRBV28,TRBJ2-3,CASSLSGTGSRDTQYF
TRBV11-2,TRBJ2-7,CASSSSASGDYEQYF
TRBV7-9,TRBJ2-3,CASSRSTDTQYF
TRBV28,TRBJ2-7,CASSLPRYEQYF
TRBV5-1,TRBJ1-1,CASSLAGTSSPLNTEAFF
TRBV18,TRBJ2-3,CASTYTTGHDTQYF
TRBV7-2,TRBJ1-6,CASSLETGDSPLHF
TRBV11-3,TRBJ2-1,CASSPTVRGEQFF
TRBV20-1,TRBJ1-1,CSASYTWGAFF